In its sample, the clone carrying this T cell receptor beta chain was seen a few times. Its specificity is not known. In TCRdb, the 5' RACE reads were re-called with MiXCR into one record per CDR3 protein. Of 250,000 or so distinct CDR3 sequences in the sample, 7% to 8.5% were seen once. The data were obtained in a study of identical twins. Regarding the study as a whole: The models gave estimates that fell short of the out-of-frame TCR alpha sharing seen in monozygotic twins. Out-of-frame alpha sequences shared by twins were enriched for low generation probability. Cord blood's abundant beta clonotypes had fewer insertions, unlike memory repertoires. Weaker excess twin sharing was seen among beta out-of-frame sequences.

The ends were cut back, 5 bases at V and 5 bases at J, with 18 bases in the middle. Germline lookup yields CDR1 SEHNR and CDR2 FQNEAQ (reference sequence). The CDR3 sequence is 15 residues long. The data were also submitted as part of a second study, on yellow fever vaccine responses in identical twins.

The receptor's source is a woman between 18 and 30 years old in good health. The chain is built from TRBV7-9 and TRBJ2-5; possibly TRBD1 or TRBD2 for D (6 bases each). Specimen: CD8+ T cells sorted from blood. The CDR3, as DNA: TGTGCCAGCAGCCCGCCCGGGGGCGCGGAGGAGACCCAGTACTTC. It yields the protein CASSPPGGAEETQYF.